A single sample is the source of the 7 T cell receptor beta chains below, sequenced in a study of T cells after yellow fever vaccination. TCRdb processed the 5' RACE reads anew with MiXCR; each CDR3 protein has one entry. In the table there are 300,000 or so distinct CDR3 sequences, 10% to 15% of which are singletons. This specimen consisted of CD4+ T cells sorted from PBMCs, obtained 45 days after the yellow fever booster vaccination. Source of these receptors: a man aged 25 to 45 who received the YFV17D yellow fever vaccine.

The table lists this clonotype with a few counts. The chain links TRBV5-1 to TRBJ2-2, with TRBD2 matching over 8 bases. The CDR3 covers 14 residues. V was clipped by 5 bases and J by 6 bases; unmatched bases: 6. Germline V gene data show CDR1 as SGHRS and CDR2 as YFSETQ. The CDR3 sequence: CASRPGTRSGELFF. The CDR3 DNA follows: TGCGCCAGCAGGCCCGGGACTAGGTCCGGGGAGCTGTTTTTT.

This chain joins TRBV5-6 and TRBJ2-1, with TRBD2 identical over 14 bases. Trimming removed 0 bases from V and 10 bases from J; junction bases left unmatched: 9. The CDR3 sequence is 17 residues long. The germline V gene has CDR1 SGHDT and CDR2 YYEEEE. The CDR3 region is CASSLGFGTSGSREQFF. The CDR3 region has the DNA TGTGCCAGCAGCTTGGGATTCGGGACTAGCGGGAGTAGGGAGCAGTTCTTC.

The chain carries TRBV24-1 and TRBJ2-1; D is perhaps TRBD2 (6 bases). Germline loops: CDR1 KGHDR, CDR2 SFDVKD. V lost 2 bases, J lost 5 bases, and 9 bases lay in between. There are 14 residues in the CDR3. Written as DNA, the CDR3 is TGTGCCACCAGTGATTCCCCGGGAGACAATGAGCAGTTCTTC. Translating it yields CATSDSPGDNEQFF.

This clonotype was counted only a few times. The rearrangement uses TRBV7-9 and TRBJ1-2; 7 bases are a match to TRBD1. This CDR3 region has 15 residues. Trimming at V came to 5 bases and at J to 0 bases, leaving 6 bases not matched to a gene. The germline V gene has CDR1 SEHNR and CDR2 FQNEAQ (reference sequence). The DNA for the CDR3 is TGTGCCAGCAGCGTAACAGGGGCTCCTAACTATGGCTACACCTTC. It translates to CASSVTGAPNYGYTF.

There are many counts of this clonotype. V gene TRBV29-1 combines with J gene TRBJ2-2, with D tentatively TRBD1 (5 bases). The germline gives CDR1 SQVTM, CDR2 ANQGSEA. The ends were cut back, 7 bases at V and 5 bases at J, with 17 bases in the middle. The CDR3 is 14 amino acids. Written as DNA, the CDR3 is TGCAGCGGCAGCGTAGGGGCGCGGACCGGGGAGCTGTTTTTT. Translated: CSGSVGARTGELFF.

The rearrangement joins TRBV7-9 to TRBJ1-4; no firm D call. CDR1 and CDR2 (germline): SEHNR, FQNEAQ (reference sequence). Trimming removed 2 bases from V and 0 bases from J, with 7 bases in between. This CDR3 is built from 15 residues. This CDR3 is CASSLLVSTNEKLFF. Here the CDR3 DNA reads TGTGCCAGCAGCTTACTGGTTTCAACTAATGAAAAACTGTTTTTT. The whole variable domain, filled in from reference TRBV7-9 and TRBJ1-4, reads DTGVSQNPRHKITKRGQNVTFRCDPISEHNRLYWYRQTLGQGPEFLTYFQNEAQLEKSRLLSDRFSAERPKGSFSTLEIQRTEQGDSAMYLCASSLLVSTNEKLFFGSGTQLSVL.

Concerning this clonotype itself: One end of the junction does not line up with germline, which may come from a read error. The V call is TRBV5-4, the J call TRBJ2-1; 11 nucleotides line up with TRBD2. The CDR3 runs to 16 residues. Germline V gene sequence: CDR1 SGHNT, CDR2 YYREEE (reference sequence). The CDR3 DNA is TGTGCCGGCAGCCTCGGGACTAGCGGAGTTTACAATGAGCAGTTCTTC. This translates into CAGSLGTSGVYNEQFF.